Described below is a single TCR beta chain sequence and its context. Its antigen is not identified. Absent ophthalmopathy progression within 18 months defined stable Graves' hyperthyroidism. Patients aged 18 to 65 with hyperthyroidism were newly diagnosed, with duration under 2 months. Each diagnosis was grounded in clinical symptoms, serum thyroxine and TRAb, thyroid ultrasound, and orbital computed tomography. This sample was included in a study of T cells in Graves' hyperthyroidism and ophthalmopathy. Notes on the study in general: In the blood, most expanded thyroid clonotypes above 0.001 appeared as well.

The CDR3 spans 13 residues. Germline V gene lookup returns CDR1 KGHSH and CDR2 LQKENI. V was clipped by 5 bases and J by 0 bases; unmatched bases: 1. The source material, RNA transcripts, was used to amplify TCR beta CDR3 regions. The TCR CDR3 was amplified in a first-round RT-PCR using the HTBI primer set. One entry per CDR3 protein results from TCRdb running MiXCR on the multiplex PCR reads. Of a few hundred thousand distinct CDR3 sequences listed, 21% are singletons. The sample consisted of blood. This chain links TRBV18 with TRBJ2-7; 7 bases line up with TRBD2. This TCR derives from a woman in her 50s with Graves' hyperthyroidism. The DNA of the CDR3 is TGTGCCAGCTCAACTAGCGCCTCCTACGAGCAGTACTTC. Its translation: CASSTSASYEQYF.